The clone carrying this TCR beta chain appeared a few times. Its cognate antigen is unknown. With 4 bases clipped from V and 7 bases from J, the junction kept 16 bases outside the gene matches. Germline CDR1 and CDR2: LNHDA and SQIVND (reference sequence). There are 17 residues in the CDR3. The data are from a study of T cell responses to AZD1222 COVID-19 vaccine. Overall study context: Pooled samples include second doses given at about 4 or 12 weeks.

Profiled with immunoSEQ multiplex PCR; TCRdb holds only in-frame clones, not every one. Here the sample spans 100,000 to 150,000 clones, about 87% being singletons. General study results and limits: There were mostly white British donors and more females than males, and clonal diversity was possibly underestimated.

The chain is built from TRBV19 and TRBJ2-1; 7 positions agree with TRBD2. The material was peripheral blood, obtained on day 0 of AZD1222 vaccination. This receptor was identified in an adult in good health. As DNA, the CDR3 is TGTGCCAGTAGTAAAGATCGGGTCGGGAGGTTCCCAAATGAGCAGTTCTTC. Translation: CASSKDRVGRFPNEQFF.